The 10 T cell receptor beta chains below were found in one sample sequenced in a study of shared clonotypes between healthy human individuals. Only in-frame clones appear in the TCRdb table, and some are missing; sequencing was by immunoSEQ multiplex PCR. The sample lists around 1,100,000 clones, approximately 80% occurring once. Sequencing input: memory CD4+ T cells from PBMCs. Subset given: CD45RA-negative fraction. The receptors were sampled from a man aged 18-30 years in good health. Some clones in this sample may be carry-over from other donors' samples.

This chain links TRBV2 with TRBJ2-7, with a weak D call TRBD2 (6 bases). Trimming pared 8 bases from V and 6 bases from J, leaving 20 bases between. Germline V gene sequence: CDR1 SNHLY, CDR2 FYNNEI. This CDR3 has 14 amino acids. CDR3 amino acids: CASRPTGVSPEQYF. The DNA of the CDR3 is TGTGCCAGCCGACCCACGGGAGTCTCACCCGAGCAGTACTTC.

V gene TRBV27 combines with J gene TRBJ1-2, with a tentative D call TRBD1 (5 bases). This CDR3 comprises 13 residues. The ends were cut back, 3 bases at V and 5 bases at J, with 10 bases in the middle. Per germline, CDR1 MNHEY and CDR2 SMNVEV (reference sequence). The CDR3 nucleotides read TGTGCCAGCAGTTTCCACGACAGTTATGGCTACACCTTC. Protein: CASSFHDSYGYTF.

The chain is built from TRBV10-3 and TRBJ1-2; D is uncertain. This CDR3 has 15 residues. The germline gives CDR1 ENHRY, CDR2 SYGVKD. The V gene lost 4 bases and the J gene lost 2 bases, with 14 bases spanning the gap. CDR3 residues: CAISAQDLPNYGYTF. The CDR3 bases are TGTGCCATCAGTGCCCAGGATCTCCCCAACTATGGCTACACCTTC.

The sample holds a few counts of this clone. J is TRBJ2-7 and V is TRBV5-1; no reliable D call. The CDR3 consists of 17 residues. Between the trimmed V and J ends, which lost 4 bases and 3 bases, there was a span of 23 bases. Germline CDR1 is SGHRS and CDR2 is YFSETQ. CDR3 in DNA: TGCGCCAGCAGCCTGAACCCCCGCCGACGGATGATCTACGAGCAGTACTTC. Translating it yields CASSLNPRRRMIYEQYF.

The gene calls are TRBV7-9 and TRBJ2-1, with 7 bases matching TRBD2. In germline, CDR1 is SEHNR, CDR2 FQNEAQ (reference sequence). Trimming at V came to 6 bases and at J to 8 bases, leaving 7 bases not matched to a gene. There are 13 residues in the CDR3. The CDR3 loop reads CASSPLTSDEQFF. CDR3 nucleotides: TGTGCCAGCAGTCCCCTTACTAGCGATGAGCAGTTCTTC.

The chain employs TRBV5-8 and TRBJ1-2; 11 nucleotides match TRBD1. J lost 8 bases, V lost 4 bases, and 4 bases had no gene match. This CDR3 is 13 amino acids long. Germline loops: CDR1 SGHTS, CDR2 YDEGEE. The CDR3 loop is CASSRDRGSGYTF. The CDR3 coding sequence is TGTGCCAGCAGCCGGGACAGGGGGAGCGGCTACACCTTC.

This chain links TRBV19 with TRBJ1-5; D not resolved. CDR1 and CDR2 (germline): LNHDA, SQIVND (reference sequence). This CDR3 has 17 amino acids. V was cut by 0 bases and J by 6 bases, with 18 bases left in between. The CDR3 reads CASSIDFKGRRPQPQHF. The CDR3 DNA follows: TGTGCCAGTAGTATAGATTTTAAGGGCCGGAGGCCTCAGCCCCAGCATTTT.

This chain uses TRBV9 with TRBJ2-6; no clear D. Germline values: CDR1 SGDLS, CDR2 YYNGEE. The V gene lost 6 bases and the J gene lost 0 bases, with 10 bases spanning the gap. The CDR3 has 15 amino acids. The CDR3 sequence: CASTPAGSGANVLTF. In DNA form, the CDR3 reads TGTGCCAGCACCCCCGCCGGCTCTGGGGCCAACGTCCTGACTTTC.

The chain combines TRBV6-6 with TRBJ2-2, with D maybe TRBD2 (6 bases). The germline V and J ends were trimmed by 7 bases and 3 bases, with 15 bases remaining between them. This CDR3 spans 15 amino acids. CDR1 is MNHNY, CDR2 SVGAGI, per germline (reference sequence). CDR3 amino acids: CASKTSPRDTGELFF. As DNA, the CDR3 is TGTGCCAGCAAAACTAGCCCCAGGGACACCGGGGAGCTGTTTTTT.

The chain employs TRBV5-4 and TRBJ2-7, with 9 nucleotides matching TRBD2. Germline-derived CDR1 and CDR2 are SGHNT and YYREEE (reference sequence). This CDR3 region has 15 residues. V lost 3 bases, J lost 1 base, and 5 bases stayed unmatched. Written as DNA, the CDR3 is TGTGCCAGCAGCTCGGGACTAGCAGAGTCCTACGAGCAGTACTTC. It translates to CASSSGLAESYEQYF.